The 16 T cell receptor beta chains given below trace back to one sample, sequenced in a study of blood T cell repertoires in COVID-19. Produced via immunoSEQ multiplex PCR; TCRdb's table is partial and in-frame only. Of 250,000 or so clones in the sample, about 89% were seen once. The material sequenced was PBMCs or T cells enriched from blood (not recorded which). These receptors all stem from a man aged 35-49 years who had recovered from COVID-19.

This clone was observed once. The CDR3 loop is CAISDVTGGPGELFF. DNA for the CDR3: TGTGCCATCAGTGATGTGACGGGAGGGCCCGGGGAGCTGTTTTTT. V and J are TRBV10-3 and TRBJ2-2; TRBD2 matches 8 bases. The V gene's germline CDR1 is ENHRY and CDR2 SYGVKD. The CDR3 length is 15 residues. After removal of 3 bases from V and 6 bases from J, the junction contained 6 bases not matched to a gene.

V is TRBV6-2 or TRBV6-3 and J is TRBJ2-1, with 13 bases aligning to TRBD2. The CDR3 sequence is 18 residues long. The V gene's germline CDR1 is MNHEY and CDR2 SVGEGT. V shed 5 bases, J shed 0 bases, and the junction held 7 bases outside the gene matches. The CDR3 region has the DNA TGTGCCAGCAGTCCCACTAGCGGGAGGGGCAGCTCCTACAATGAGCAGTTCTTC. Amino acids: CASSPTSGRGSSYNEQFF.

The chain recombines TRBV19 with TRBJ2-1; D possibly corresponds to TRBD1 (7 bases). The germline V and J ends were trimmed by 3 bases and 7 bases, with 19 bases remaining between them. The CDR3 consists of 16 residues. Germline V gene lookup returns CDR1 LNHDA and CDR2 SQIVND (reference sequence). CDR3 coding DNA: TGTGCCAGTAGTATCGAGGTGCGGCCAGGGGGGAATGAGCAGTTCTTC. This translates into CASSIEVRPGGNEQFF.

The sample holds one count of this clone. The chain employs TRBV7-2 and TRBJ2-1; weak D call: TRBD2 (5 bases). Trimming pared 5 bases from V and 4 bases from J, leaving 15 bases between. This CDR3 has 15 amino acids. Looked up from germline, CDR1 is SGHTA and CDR2 is FQGNSA. CDR3 region: CASSNTVGGYNEQFF. In DNA form, the CDR3 reads TGTGCCAGCAGCAACACCGTGGGCGGGTACAATGAGCAGTTCTTC.

The V and J genes are TRBV12-5 and TRBJ2-7; TRBD1 might be the D (6 bases). The CDR3 extends over 14 amino acids. V dropped 1 base and J dropped 2 bases, with 9 bases sitting between them. CDR1 is LGHNT, CDR2 FRNRAP, per germline. This chain's CDR3 is CASGLGRGTYEQYF. Written as DNA, the CDR3 is TGTGCTAGTGGTTTGGGCAGGGGAACCTACGAGCAGTACTTC.

This sequence joins TRBV7-3 and TRBJ2-1; 9 nucleotides agree with TRBD1. The CDR3 loop spans 13 amino acids. Germline CDR1 SGHTA, CDR2 FQGTGA. V shed 5 bases and J 8 bases; nucleotides not matched to a gene: 4. CDR3 DNA sequence: TGTGCCAGCAGCCGACAGGGGGTCTATGAGCAGTTCTTC. Translating it yields CASSRQGVYEQFF.

This clone has a handful of counts. The chain employs TRBV6-1 and TRBJ2-1; 10 bases align to TRBD2. The CDR3 has 19 residues. The J segment lost 0 bases and the V segment lost 2 bases, leaving 10 bases of the junction unmatched. Germline CDR1 is MNHNS and CDR2 is SASEGT. CDR3 sequence (DNA): TGTGCCAGCAGTGAATTTTCTAGCGGGAGCCGGGGCTCCTACAATGAGCAGTTCTTC. Translated: CASSEFSSGSRGSYNEQFF.

V usage is TRBV7-3 and J usage is TRBJ2-7, with TRBD1 as a possible D gene (6 bases). Germline V gene data show CDR1 as SGHTA and CDR2 as FQGTGA. The CDR3 runs to 13 residues. V dropped 5 bases and J dropped 6 bases, with 14 bases sitting between them. As DNA, the CDR3 is TGTGCCAGCAGCCGAGACCCAGGGGCCGAGCAGTACTTC. Translation: CASSRDPGAEQYF.

This clone was seen once. This chain links TRBV3-1 (or the pseudogene TRBV3-2) with TRBJ2-7, with D possibly TRBD2 on 6 matching bases. Germline CDR1 LGHDT, CDR2 YNNKEL (reference sequence). The CDR3 is made up of 16 amino acids. V lost 3 bases and J lost 2, with 17 bases in between. The CDR3 sequence is CASSHYRTAGPYEQYF. CDR3 nucleotides: TGTGCCAGCAGCCATTATCGAACAGCGGGCCCCTACGAGCAGTACTTC.

The V gene is TRBV3-1 (or the pseudogene TRBV3-2), the J gene TRBJ2-7; tentatively, D is TRBD2 (7 bases). The V gene's germline CDR1 is LGHDT and CDR2 YNNKEL (reference sequence). CDR3 length: 17 amino acids. With 1 base removed from V and 0 bases from J, the gap between germline ends came to 16 bases. CDR3 sequence: CASSQGLRGGSSYEQYF. CDR3 nucleotides: TGTGCCAGCAGCCAAGGACTTCGCGGGGGCTCCTCCTACGAGCAGTACTTC.

This chain connects TRBV5-1 to TRBJ1-2; possible D gene TRBD1, 6 bases. Trimming shortened V by 0 bases and J by 4 bases, and 16 bases separated the two germline ends. The germline V gene encodes CDR1 SGHRS and CDR2 YFSETQ. The CDR3 extends over 16 amino acids. The CDR3 DNA reads TGCGCCAGCAGCTTGGACCGACAGGACCCGGTCTATGGCTACACCTTC. As protein: CASSLDRQDPVYGYTF.

J is TRBJ2-4 and V is TRBV18, with TRBD1 matching over 7 bases. Germline CDR1 and CDR2: KGHSH and LQKENI. The trim removed 2 bases at V and 0 bases at J, leaving 16 bases unmatched. The CDR3 contains 20 residues. The CDR3 bases are TGTGCCAGCTCACCATTCTCCCTCCCTGGGACAGTCCTAGCCAAAAACATTCAGTACTTC. It specifies CASSPFSLPGTVLAKNIQYF.

The chain employs TRBV3-1 (or the pseudogene TRBV3-2) and TRBJ2-5; 7 bases align to TRBD2. Per the germline V gene, CDR1 is LGHDT and CDR2 is YNNKEL (reference sequence). The CDR3 covers 15 residues. V shed 1 base and J 5 bases; nucleotides not matched to a gene: 7. CDR3 coding DNA: TGTGCCAGCAGCCAAGTACTAGTGGGGGGGGAGACCCAGTACTTC. Its translation is CASSQVLVGGETQYF.

The chain carries TRBV25-1 and TRBJ1-2; 7 bases align to TRBD1. The CDR3 sequence is 15 residues long. V trimming: 6 bases; J trimming: 0 bases; junction bases outside the gene matches: 7. CDR1 MGHDK and CDR2 SYGVNS come from the germline V gene. The CDR3 region has the DNA TGTGCCAGCAGGGGGGAGACAGGGACTAACTATGGCTACACCTTC. Translation: CASRGETGTNYGYTF.

V gene TRBV7-2 combines with J gene TRBJ2-7, with 9 bases fitting TRBD1. Germline trimming cut 5 bases from V and 4 bases from J; bases unmatched to any gene: 6. Germline V gene sequence: CDR1 SGHTA, CDR2 FQGNSA. This CDR3 spans 14 amino acids. This CDR3 reads CASSLGTGIYEQYF. The DNA of the CDR3 is TGTGCCAGCAGCCTCGGGACAGGGATATACGAGCAGTACTTC.

The rearrangement uses TRBV21-1 and TRBJ2-1; TRBD2, the table's D call, lacks a check against the DNA. TRBV21-1 is an annotated pseudogene. This CDR3 has 23 amino acids. The CDR3 loop reads CASSKGGVTSGRTRVRTNNEQFF. In DNA form, the CDR3 reads TGTGCCAGCAGCAAAGGAGGGGTGACTAGCGGGAGAACTCGTGTCCGTACCAACAATGAGCAGTTCTTC.